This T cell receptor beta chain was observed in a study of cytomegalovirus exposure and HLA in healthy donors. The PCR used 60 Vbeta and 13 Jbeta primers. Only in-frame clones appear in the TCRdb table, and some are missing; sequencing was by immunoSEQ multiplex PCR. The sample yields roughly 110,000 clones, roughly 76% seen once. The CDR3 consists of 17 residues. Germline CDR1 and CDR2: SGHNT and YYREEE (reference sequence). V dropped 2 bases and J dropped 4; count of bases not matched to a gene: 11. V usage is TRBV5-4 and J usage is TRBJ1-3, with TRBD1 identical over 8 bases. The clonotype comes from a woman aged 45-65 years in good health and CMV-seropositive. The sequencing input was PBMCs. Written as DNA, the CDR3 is TGTGCCAGCAGCTTACCCAGGGGGCCTTCGTTGGGAAACACCATATATTTT. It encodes CASSLPRGPSLGNTIYF.